This T cell receptor (beta chain) was captured by sequencing in a study of cytomegalovirus exposure and HLA in healthy donors (dated 2017 in TCRdb). At the level of the whole study: According to a later analysis, one platform produced both the 100 to 150 validation repertoires and the approximately 660 repertoires of the first cohort. The study was designed to test whether signatures of past pathogen exposure could be identified by cataloging public T cell receptors. The study combined high-throughput TCR immunosequencing, statistical association of individual TCRs with disease status, and machine learning to predict cytomegalovirus infection status. A separate validation cohort of about 110 different subjects was used in addition to the approximately 610-subject first cohort.

With respect to this clone: The antigen it recognizes is unknown. Nothing much larger sits one base from this clone, and base qualities are not available.

The CDR3 starts with the cysteine, ends with the phenylalanine, and has 11 residues. Here the CDR3 DNA is all that survives: 33 bases in frame from base 1. V was cut back by 0 bases and J by 8 bases, leaving a gap of 2 bases between them. The germline V gene (reference sequence) provides CDR1 GTSNPN and CDR2 SVGIG. The donors were included in the validation cohort of 130 or so subjects, a group kept apart from the approximately 700-subject first cohort. On the study overall, not on this receptor specifically: In a later analysis, TCRs clustered in the first cohort were found to also tend to co-occur in the roughly 130 validation repertoires, with about 94% of cluster scores above 0. Most TCR sequences were observed very rarely across donors, whereas some public TCRs were present in many individuals. A total of fewer than 200 TCR beta chains were listed by the study as associated with cytomegalovirus. In both the original and validation cohorts, the classifier was reported to diagnose cytomegalovirus status with high specificity and sensitivity. All 110 or so repertoires were used to score co-occurrence in the validation cohort in a later analysis, because that analysis had no HLA typing for the cohort. Three of the identified cytomegalovirus-associated TCR beta chains were confirmed in vitro to be specific for cytomegalovirus antigens. According to the authors, the approach could potentially be generalized to other disease states and immunological phenotypes.

Libraries came from the immunoSEQ multiplex PCR assay. The original pipeline was this. A statistical classification framework was built to diagnose cytomegalovirus status from the catalog of TCR beta chain sequences. What TCRdb holds here is the immuneACCESS table cut down to in-frame rearrangements. Part of the clones is not present; checked against another copy, under half of the missing clones reflect an unresolved V gene, and the others are unexplained. V and J calls and clone size come straight from that table; D and trimming were deduced from the DNA. Recorded for this sample are under 200,000 clones; roughly 89% of them occurred a single time. The top ten hold roughly 3% of the sample.

The source of this sequence is a woman under 30 in good health and CMV-seropositive. What was sequenced was PBMCs. The sequence joins TRBV30 to TRBJ1-6; a confident D gene designation cannot be given. The bases read TGTGCCTGGAGTGTCTATTCACCCCTCCACTTT. Translated, this is CAWSVYSPLHF.